Following are 25 T cell receptor beta chains from one sample sequenced in a study of blood T cell repertoires in COVID-19. The method was immunoSEQ multiplex PCR; TCRdb's version includes in-frame clones alone and lacks a portion of them. This table holds over 60,000 clones, roughly 88% found once. The specimen sequenced was peripheral blood. The receptors were gathered from a man between 65 and 79 years old with active or convalescent COVID-19.

CDR3 region: CAKDRDLTRYTF. The CDR3 bases are TGTGCTAAGGACAGAGACTTAACTCGCTACACCTTC. This chain uses TRBV30 with TRBJ1-2; D possibly corresponds to TRBD1 (6 bases). The CDR3 extends over 12 amino acids. Germline CDR1 is GTSNPN and CDR2 is SVGIG (reference sequence).

The chain recombines TRBV7-9 with TRBJ1-1; 7 bases fit TRBD1. This CDR3 comprises 16 residues. Trimming at V came to 5 bases and at J to 2 bases, leaving 11 bases not matched to a gene. Germline loops: CDR1 SEHNR, CDR2 FQNEAQ (reference sequence). In DNA, the CDR3 is TGTGCCAGCAGCCCCCACACAGGGGCTTCAAACACTGAAGCTTTCTTT. Its protein product is CASSPHTGASNTEAFF.

The chain employs TRBV7-2 and TRBJ2-7; 7 bases fit TRBD1. The junction had 5 bases not matched to a gene; V was cut back by 4 bases and J by 5 bases. The germline V gene encodes CDR1 SGHTA and CDR2 FQGNSA. The CDR3 loop spans 13 amino acids. CDR3 coding DNA: TGTGCCAGCAGCTATGGGCAGGGGGACGAGCAGTACTTC. Amino acids: CASSYGQGDEQYF.

The chain carries TRBV30 and TRBJ2-3, with 7 bases that match TRBD2. The germline gives CDR1 GTSNPN, CDR2 SVGIG (reference sequence). With V trimmed by 5 bases and J by 2 bases, 4 bases remained unmatched. The CDR3 spans 13 residues. This chain's CDR3 is CAWGGDYTDTQYF. Here the CDR3 DNA reads TGTGCCTGGGGGGGGGACTACACAGATACGCAGTATTTT.

V gene TRBV6-5 combines with J gene TRBJ2-7; the match to TRBD1 covers 11 bases. The germline CDR1 and CDR2 sequences are MNHEY and SVGAGI. This CDR3 has 15 amino acids. Trimming took 2 bases from V and 2 from J; bases not matched to a gene: 2. The CDR3 DNA reads as TGTGCCAGCAGTTACCGGGACAGGGGGGCCTACGAGCAGTACTTC. Its translation is CASSYRDRGAYEQYF.

The rearrangement links TRBV19 to TRBJ1-5; maybe TRBD1 (5 bases). CDR3 length: 16 amino acids. Trimming cost V 7 bases and J 4 bases, with 20 bases left between them. CDR1 and CDR2 (germline): LNHDA, SQIVND (reference sequence). The CDR3 is CASNALGQVPNQPQHF. CDR3 in DNA: TGTGCCAGTAACGCCTTGGGGCAGGTCCCGAATCAGCCCCAGCATTTT.

The chain combines TRBV5-1 with TRBJ2-7; 11 bases line up with TRBD2. The J segment lost 2 bases and the V segment lost 2 bases, leaving 3 bases of the junction unmatched. Germline V gene data show CDR1 as SGHRS and CDR2 as YFSETQ. The CDR3 loop spans 15 amino acids. The CDR3 sequence: CASSLSSGRTYEQYF. The DNA for the CDR3 is TGCGCCAGCAGCTTATCTAGCGGGAGGACCTACGAGCAGTACTTC.

A few counts support this clone. The V gene is TRBV30, the J gene TRBJ1-2, with 8 bases lining up with TRBD1. J was trimmed by 6 bases and V by 5 bases; bases with no gene match: 5. The CDR3 sequence is 12 residues long. Germline V gene sequence: CDR1 GTSNPN, CDR2 SVGIG (reference sequence). CDR3 DNA sequence: TGTGCCTGGGGTGGACAGGGCCATGGCTACACCTTC. As protein: CAWGGQGHGYTF.

Only a few counts were recorded for this clone. The V and J genes are TRBV19 and TRBJ2-4; D is possibly TRBD1 (5 bases). Germline CDR1 LNHDA, CDR2 SQIVND (reference sequence). The CDR3 length is 13 residues. V was cut by 8 bases and J by 1 base, with 9 bases left in between. The CDR3 region has the DNA TGTGCCAGTTCAGGGTTGGCCAAAAACATTCAGTACTTC. This codes for CASSGLAKNIQYF.

This chain uses TRBV24-1 with TRBJ2-7, with D perhaps matching TRBD1 (5 bases). Germline V lookup: CDR1 KGHDR, CDR2 SFDVKD. The germline V and J ends were trimmed by 5 bases and 3 bases, with 10 bases remaining between them. The CDR3 runs to 13 residues. The CDR3 here is CATSAAGRYEQYF. The CDR3 bases are TGTGCCACCAGTGCGGCAGGGCGCTACGAGCAGTACTTC.

This rearrangement joins TRBV5-1 to TRBJ1-1; 9 bases match TRBD1. The junction had 9 bases not matched to a gene; V was cut back by 4 bases and J by 11 bases. This CDR3 contains 13 residues. Germline V gene data show CDR1 as SGHRS and CDR2 as YFSETQ. In nucleotides, the CDR3 is TGCGCCAGCAGCACTCAACAGGGGGCAAAGGCTTTCTTT. Translation: CASSTQQGAKAFF.

The rearrangement links TRBV5-1 to TRBJ1-3; 7 positions agree with TRBD1. The CDR3 is 15 amino acids. With V trimmed by 5 bases and J by 7 bases, 12 bases remained unmatched. CDR1 and CDR2 (germline): SGHRS, YFSETQ. The CDR3, as DNA: TGCGCCAGCAGGATCGACATAGTACAGGGGAACACCATATATTTT. This codes for CASRIDIVQGNTIYF.

CDR3 DNA sequence: TGTGCCACACGAAAGCTAGCGGGAGGGGATACGCAGTATTTT. Protein product: CATRKLAGGDTQYF. This chain links TRBV30 with TRBJ2-3; 12 bases match TRBD2. CDR1 is GTSNPN and CDR2 is SVGIG in the germline V gene (reference sequence). CDR3 length equals 14 residues. Trimming at V came to 8 bases and at J to 6 bases, leaving 9 bases not matched to a gene.

A single count supports this clone. The rearrangement joins TRBV3-1 (or the pseudogene TRBV3-2) to TRBJ2-1; 10 positions agree with TRBD2. Germline values: CDR1 LGHDT, CDR2 YNNKEL (reference sequence). Trimming at V came to 4 bases and at J to 8 bases, leaving 5 bases not matched to a gene. The CDR3 extends over 14 amino acids. CDR3 nucleotides: TGTGCCAGCAGCCGGAGCGGGAGGGCCGATGAGCAGTTCTTC. Translation: CASSRSGRADEQFF.

This CDR3 reads CASSLAGRETQYF. In nucleotides, the CDR3 is TGTGCCAGCAGTTTGGCGGGAAGGGAGACCCAGTACTTC. The chain has TRBV28 and TRBJ2-5, with D possibly matching TRBD2 (6 bases). Germline CDR1 and CDR2: MDHEN and SYDVKM. The CDR3 has 13 amino acids. V lost 3 bases and J lost 5, with 10 bases in between.

V and J are TRBV21-1 and TRBJ1-5; TRBD1, as called in the table, went unchecked against the DNA. TRBV21-1 is described as a pseudogene. This CDR3 has 16 amino acids. The CDR3 is CASHPQGAGCNQPQHF. The DNA of the CDR3 is TGTGCCAGCCACCCACAGGGGGCGGGATGCAATCAGCCCCAGCATTTT.

The rearrangement uses TRBV6-5 and TRBJ1-6; 9 positions agree with TRBD1. Germline loops: CDR1 MNHEY, CDR2 SVGAGI. The CDR3 loop spans 14 amino acids. Trimming at V came to 6 bases and at J to 6 bases, leaving 3 bases not matched to a gene. The CDR3 bases are TGTGCCAGCAGACAGGGGGCGCTTAATTCACCCCTCCACTTT. Its protein is CASRQGALNSPLHF.

This chain joins TRBV19 and TRBJ1-6, with TRBD1 identical over 11 bases. V was clipped by 5 bases and J by 7 bases; unmatched bases: 7. The CDR3 extends over 16 amino acids. Per the germline V gene, CDR1 is LNHDA and CDR2 is SQIVND (reference sequence). The CDR3 DNA reads as TGTGCCAGTAGTCAAGGACAGGGGGCGAGGAATTCACCCCTCCACTTT. Amino acid sequence: CASSQGQGARNSPLHF.

Here the CDR3 DNA reads TGTGCCACCAGTGATCCCACTAGCTCGCCAGAGACCCAGTACTTC. Its protein product is CATSDPTSSPETQYF. The chain joins TRBV24-1 to TRBJ2-5, with D tentatively TRBD2 (6 bases). CDR3 length: 15 amino acids. Germline assignment: CDR1 KGHDR and CDR2 SFDVKD. Trimming left V 3 bases short and J 4 bases short, with 14 bases between.

This chain connects TRBV13 to TRBJ2-7; 7 nucleotides match TRBD2. This CDR3 contains 15 residues. V lost 6 bases and J lost 0; bases outside the gene matches: 8. Looked up from germline, CDR1 is PRHDT and CDR2 is FYEKMQ (reference sequence). The CDR3 DNA sequence: TGTGCCAGCAGGCAGCTTCTAGCGGACTCCTACGAGCAGTACTTC. This gives the protein CASRQLLADSYEQYF.

V usage is TRBV3-1 (or the pseudogene TRBV3-2) and J usage is TRBJ1-2; D is ambiguous. This CDR3 comprises 13 residues. Trimming shortened V by 5 bases and J by 8 bases, and 15 bases separated the two germline ends. CDR1 is LGHDT and CDR2 is YNNKEL in the germline V gene (reference sequence). Here the CDR3 reads CASSVRRNSGYTF. The CDR3 DNA reads as TGTGCCAGCAGCGTACGGAGGAATTCCGGCTACACCTTC.

The CDR3 DNA follows: TGTGCCACCAGGCGGACAGGGGGTGGAGATGAGCAGTTCTTC. The encoded protein is CATRRTGGGDEQFF. This rearrangement joins TRBV28 to TRBJ2-1; 10 bases fit TRBD1. CDR1 and CDR2 from the germline V gene are MDHEN and SYDVKM. Trimming cost V 10 bases and J 8 bases; bases outside gene matches: 11. This CDR3 has 14 amino acids.

The gene calls are TRBV7-2 and TRBJ1-1; no clear D gene. Germline V gene lookup returns CDR1 SGHTA and CDR2 FQGNSA. This CDR3 has 11 amino acids. V was trimmed by 1 base and J by 7 bases, leaving 4 bases between them. The CDR3 coding sequence is TGTGCCAGCAGCTTAGACAGTGAAGCTTTCTTT. As protein: CASSLDSEAFF.

This clone was found once. The gene calls are TRBV19 and TRBJ1-1, with 8 bases fitting TRBD1. The length of the CDR3 is 15 residues. V was clipped by 10 bases and J by 5 bases; unmatched bases: 15. Germline V gene data show CDR1 as LNHDA and CDR2 as SQIVND (reference sequence). CDR3 amino acids: CATLPAGQGGTEAFF. CDR3 in DNA: TGTGCCACCCTCCCTGCCGGACAGGGTGGGACTGAAGCTTTCTTT.

The chain carries TRBV6-6 and TRBJ2-7; D is possibly TRBD2 (6 bases). The CDR3 covers 14 residues. The germline V gene has CDR1 MNHNY and CDR2 SVGAGI (reference sequence). Trimming stripped 6 bases from V and 4 bases from J, with 16 bases between. This CDR3 is CASRTGTGTYEQYF. CDR3 in DNA: TGTGCCAGCAGAACCGGGACGGGGACTTACGAGCAGTACTTC.